Listed below are T cell receptor beta chains from one sample, sequenced in a study of blood T cell repertoires in COVID-19. Generated by immunoSEQ multiplex PCR, the TCRdb table keeps only in-frame clones and is missing some. The sample has fewer than 500,000 clones; 87% are singletons. The material sequenced was PBMCs or T cells enriched from blood (not recorded which). The receptor source for this set is a woman under 30 with acute COVID-19. CDR3s leave out the opening cysteine and the closing phenylalanine or tryptophan. Size tells how often a clone was seen (once, few, many) or the class of an expanded clone, and some rows leave it out.

clone_size j_call v_call cdr3_aa
NA TRBJ2-3 TRBV7-4 ASSRRDRGPTDTQY
NA TRBJ2-1 TRBV24-1 ATSDFPARDRGRPYNEQF
NA TRBJ2-2 TRBV5-4 ASSAGTSSNTGELF
NA TRBJ2-7 TRBV28 ASSLTPSREQY
NA TRBJ2-3 TRBV10-3 AISEAGQNTDTQY
NA TRBJ1-5 TRBV11-3 ASSSDKSTRGQPQH
NA TRBJ1-4 TRBV6-1 ASSEGGGINEKLF
once TRBJ1-2 TRBV5-1 ASSLVAGGQTYGYT
NA TRBJ2-2 TRBV7-2 ASSLTSLNTGELF
NA TRBJ2-7 TRBV28 ASSPSGIYEQY
NA TRBJ2-1 TRBV29-1 SATKNNEQF
NA TRBJ1-1 TRBV2 ASKSHGSGNTEAF
NA TRBJ1-3 TRBV28 ASVVSFSGNTIY
NA TRBJ1-5 TRBV6-5 ASRDRGSNQPQH
NA TRBJ1-2 TRBV7-2 ASSIGTGVGYGYT
NA TRBJ1-1 TRBV15 ATAGRVSFGTEAF
NA TRBJ2-1 TRBV2 ASMTSGNEQF